What follows is one TCR beta chain and its context. It has no known antigen specificity. One base away there is no much larger clone; base qualities are not given. CDR1 and CDR2 (MGHRA, YSYEKL) derive from the germline V gene. Inclusive of the bounding cysteine and phenylalanine, the CDR3 is 14 residues long. The only DNA kept is the CDR3, 42 bases in frame from the first base. The junction shows trimming of 0 bases on V and 9 bases on J, and the gene matches do not reach 3 bases of it. Participants in the prospective study were enrolled through a virtual design, were aged roughly 18 to 100 years, and lived in some 24 United States geographic areas. To assign participants to cohorts, the prospective study relied on clinical history that participants themselves reported in a screening survey and a study questionnaire. ImmuneRACE Cohort 3 recovered participants were defined by two consecutive negative NP/OP PCR tests, healthcare professional clearance, or symptom resolution. In the prospective study, whole blood, serum and a nasopharyngeal or oropharyngeal swab were collected from each participant by mobile phlebotomists. Participants in the prospective study had the option to provide additional blood draws and questionnaires over an approximately two-month period. Before DNA extraction, prospective study blood samples were shipped either frozen or at room temperature.

The sample is drawn from a study of blood T cell repertoires in COVID-19 (TCRdb year 2020). Looking at the study overall: The collaborator samples originated in the United States, Italy and Spain and spanned the acute and convalescent phases of COVID-19. Samples came from the ongoing ImmuneRACE study (first 160 participants) plus 1,254 subjects from 6 global collaborators. Where available, HLA class I and class II types were taken from metadata supplied by the sample provider and were not determined by assay-based typing. The sample metadata nearly always contained a de-identified subject ID, COVID-19 status, age in years and sex. The repertoires were released in a freely available public database meant as a resource for research on the immune response to SARS-CoV-2. The prospective study material was composed of cDNA or gDNA derived from T cells, B-cell-depleted T cells, or PBMCs. The dataset comprised deeply sampled blood TCRbeta repertoires from subjects exposed to, actively infected with, or recovered from COVID-19. The full study reports these points: The amount of clinical and demographic metadata varied by source and participant and was provided uncurated.

The immunoSEQ Assay, a bias-controlled multiplex PCR, was used to amplify TCRbeta CDR3 regions from genomic DNA. The study's processing was this. Within the assay, amplification of reference gene primers was used to estimate how many nucleated cells each sample contained. To quantify the absolute abundance of each unique TCRbeta CDR3 rearrangement, sequence reads were collapsed and filtered. For each sample, productive Simpson clonality was calculated as the square root of Simpson's diversity index over productive rearrangements. TCRdb carries this immuneACCESS record with in-frame sequences only. Its versions omit some clonotypes, under half of them owing to an unresolved V gene in the studies checked, with the rest unexplained. Clonal size and the V and J genes are those of that table, whereas D and trimming came from the DNA. The sample table holds roughly 140,000 clones, of which roughly four fifths were seen once. The top ten clones comprise around 7.7% of the sample.

The clonotype originates from a man over 45 who had recovered from COVID-19. The material sequenced was PBMCs or T cells enriched from blood (not recorded which). The rearrangement combines TRBV4-1 with TRBJ1-1; the junction holds 11 bases that match TRBD1. The DNA sequence is given as TGCGCCAGCAGCCAAGAAGGGACAGGGGGAAAAGCTTTCTTT. It codes for CASSQEGTGGKAFF.